What follows are 24 T cell receptor beta chains derived from one specimen sequenced in a study of cytomegalovirus exposure and HLA in healthy donors. TCRdb keeps only in-frame clones here, not all; method: immunoSEQ multiplex PCR. The data show approximately 97,000 clones, 85% to 95% seen once. The sequencing input was PBMCs. These receptors were collected from a woman aged 30 to 39 in good health and CMV-seropositive.

This chain links TRBV30 with TRBJ1-5; tentatively, D is TRBD1 (6 bases). Germline loops: CDR1 GTSNPN, CDR2 SVGIG (reference sequence). Trimming took 1 base from V and 5 from J, leaving 18 bases between them. The CDR3 extends over 16 amino acids. Written as DNA, the CDR3 is TGTGCCTGGAGTGCGGAACAGGGATCCAGTCATCAGCCCCAGCATTTT. It is translated as CAWSAEQGSSHQPQHF.

This clone has more than one count but fewer than ten. The chain has TRBV28 and TRBJ2-1; 8 bases are a match to TRBD2. Germline V gene sequence: CDR1 MDHEN, CDR2 SYDVKM. With V trimmed by 4 bases and J by 12 bases, 5 bases remained unmatched. The length of the CDR3 is 12 residues. The DNA of the CDR3 is TGTGCCAGCAGTTCCTCAGCGGGAGCGCAGTTCTTC. This codes for CASSSSAGAQFF. The whole variable domain, remainder taken from reference TRBV28 and TRBJ2-1, is DVKVTQSSRYLVKRTGEKVFLECVQDMDHENMFWYRQDPGLGLRLIYFSYDVKMKEKGDIPEGYSVSREKKERFSLILESASTNQTSMYLCASSSSAGAQFFGPGTRLTVL.

In this sample, this clone turned up once. The chain combines TRBV6-1 with TRBJ2-3, with TRBD2 matching over 9 bases. J was trimmed by 3 bases and V by 2 bases; bases with no gene match: 6. Germline V gene sequence: CDR1 MNHNS, CDR2 SASEGT. The CDR3 extends over 16 amino acids. In nucleotides, the CDR3 is TGTGCCAGCAGTGAACAAGCGGCGGGAGGGACAGATACGCAGTATTTT. It codes for CASSEQAAGGTDTQYF.

The chain recombines TRBV11-1 with TRBJ2-3, with 7 bases fitting TRBD2. Germline V gene lookup returns CDR1 SGHAT and CDR2 FQDESV (reference sequence). CDR3 length: 15 residues. Unmatched junction bases numbered 4, after V lost 4 bases and J lost 0 bases. In DNA form, the CDR3 reads TGTGCCAGCAGCTGGACTAGTTCTAGCACAGATACGCAGTATTTT. The encoded protein is CASSWTSSSTDTQYF.

V and J are TRBV9 and TRBJ2-5, with 12 bases aligning to TRBD2. Germline V gives CDR1 SGDLS, CDR2 YYNGEE. CDR3 length equals 16 residues. The V and J ends lost 4 bases and 2 bases, in that order; junction bases with no gene match: 6. In nucleotides, the CDR3 is TGTGCCAGCAGCAAAGGACTAGCGGGGATTCAAGAGACCCAGTACTTC. Encoded protein: CASSKGLAGIQETQYF. The whole variable domain, filled in from reference TRBV9 and TRBJ2-5, reads DSGVTQTPKHLITATGQRVTLRCSPRSGDLSVYWYQQSLDQGLQFLIQYYNGEERAKGNILERFSAQQFPDLHSELNLSSLELGDSALYFCASSKGLAGIQETQYFGPGTRLLVL.

This sequence joins TRBV25-1 and TRBJ2-1, with 7 positions matching TRBD2. CDR1 is MGHDK, CDR2 SYGVNS, per germline. V lost 8 bases and J lost 6; bases outside the gene matches: 22. The length of the CDR3 is 18 residues. CDR3 nucleotide sequence: TGTGCCAGCGTTGGACTAGTGATTGGTCCTTGGATCGGCAATGAGCAGTTCTTC. It codes for CASVGLVIGPWIGNEQFF.

The chain has TRBV19 and TRBJ2-1; 9 positions agree with TRBD1. The CDR3 loop spans 14 amino acids. The ends lost 8 bases at V and 6 bases at J; junction bases unmatched: 8. CDR1 is LNHDA and CDR2 is SQIVND in the germline V gene (reference sequence). Here the CDR3 reads CASLDRGEGNEQFF. The CDR3 nucleotides are TGTGCCAGTTTGGACAGGGGAGAAGGCAATGAGCAGTTCTTC.

This chain joins TRBV5-5 and TRBJ1-5; no definite D call. The V gene lost 1 base and the J gene lost 4 bases, with 6 bases spanning the gap. CDR1 and CDR2 from the germline V gene are SGHKS and YYEKEE (reference sequence). The CDR3 has 13 amino acids. CDR3 sequence: CASSLFPNQPQHF. The DNA of the CDR3 is TGTGCCAGCAGCTTGTTCCCTAATCAGCCCCAGCATTTT. The variable domain in full, completed from reference TRBV5-5 and TRBJ1-5, reads DAGVTQSPTHLIKTRGQQVTLRCSPISGHKSVSWYQQVLGQGPQFIFQYYEKEERGRGNFPDRFSARQFPNYSSELNVNALLLGDSALYLCASSLFPNQPQHFGDGTRLSIL.

This chain joins TRBV7-2 and TRBJ1-1; no reliable D call. The CDR3 contains 17 residues. Trimming took off 1 base at V and 0 bases at J, with 15 bases between the two ends. The germline gives CDR1 SGHTA, CDR2 FQGNSA. The CDR3 protein is CASSLVPPTRMNTEAFF. CDR3 nucleotide sequence: TGTGCCAGCAGCTTAGTTCCCCCTACGAGGATGAACACTGAAGCTTTCTTT.

V is TRBV2 and J is TRBJ2-3; D remains unclear. V lost 8 bases and J lost 2, with 8 bases in between. Germline V gene sequence: CDR1 SNHLY, CDR2 FYNNEI. The CDR3 loop spans 12 amino acids. The CDR3 coding sequence is TGTGCCAGCCAACTTTCCACAGATACGCAGTATTTT. Its translation: CASQLSTDTQYF.

The chain employs TRBV27 and TRBJ1-2, with 9 bases aligning to TRBD1. Losses at the gene ends were 5 bases for V and 4 bases for J; bases not matched to a gene: 2. Germline V lookup: CDR1 MNHEY, CDR2 SMNVEV (reference sequence). The CDR3 runs to 13 residues. Here the CDR3 reads CASSMTGGYGYTF. DNA of the CDR3: TGTGCCAGCAGTATGACAGGGGGCTATGGCTACACCTTC.

The chain couples TRBV5-4 to TRBJ2-7; D is possibly TRBD2 (5 bases). Trimming stripped 4 bases from V and 9 bases from J, with 20 bases between. This CDR3 is 14 amino acids long. Per the germline V gene, CDR1 is SGHNT and CDR2 is YYREEE (reference sequence). This CDR3 reads CASSRTPQSGAQYF. CDR3 bases: TGTGCCAGCAGCCGGACTCCTCAATCTGGTGCGCAGTACTTC.

This clone has a count of ten or more. This chain links TRBV28 with TRBJ1-1; TRBD1 aligns across 7 bases. The V and J ends lost 3 bases and 1 base, in that order; junction bases with no gene match: 8. The CDR3 is 16 amino acids. Germline CDR1 and CDR2: MDHEN and SYDVKM. The CDR3 here is CASSFPPGTENTEAFF. The CDR3 DNA is TGTGCCAGCAGTTTCCCTCCCGGGACAGAGAACACTGAAGCTTTCTTT. The variable domain in full, with the rest retrieved from reference TRBV28 and TRBJ1-1, is DVKVTQSSRYLVKRTGEKVFLECVQDMDHENMFWYRQDPGLGLRLIYFSYDVKMKEKGDIPEGYSVSREKKERFSLILESASTNQTSMYLCASSFPPGTENTEAFFGQGTRLTVV.

The rearrangement joins TRBV10-1 to TRBJ2-3, with D possibly matching TRBD2 (5 bases). Germline V gives CDR1 WNHNN, CDR2 SYGVQD (reference sequence). V lost 2 bases and J 8 bases, leaving 11 bases between the germline ends. CDR3 size: 13 residues. The CDR3 here is CASSEGVGGTQYF. In nucleotides, the CDR3 is TGCGCCAGCAGTGAGGGGGTAGGAGGTACGCAGTATTTT.

The V gene is TRBV30, the J gene TRBJ1-5; D is undetermined. Trimming pared 2 bases from V and 5 bases from J, leaving 13 bases between. CDR1 is GTSNPN, CDR2 SVGIG, per germline (reference sequence). The CDR3 is made up of 14 amino acids. In nucleotides, the CDR3 is TGTGCCTGGAGTACGATGCAGCTAGATCAGCCCCAGCATTTT. Amino acid sequence: CAWSTMQLDQPQHF.

The chain uses TRBV5-1 and TRBJ2-5; maybe TRBD1 (6 bases). Germline V CDR1 and CDR2: SGHRS, YFSETQ. The V gene lost 4 bases and the J gene lost 1 base, with 14 bases spanning the gap. The CDR3 spans 15 residues. In DNA form, the CDR3 reads TGCGCCAGCAGCCCAAACGGACAGTTCCAAGAGACCCAGTACTTC. Protein: CASSPNGQFQETQYF.

The chain has TRBV29-1 and TRBJ2-5, with 9 bases that match TRBD2. Germline values: CDR1 SQVTM, CDR2 ANQGSEA. There are 15 residues in the CDR3. V was clipped by 8 bases and J by 4 bases; unmatched bases: 14. CDR3 sequence reads: CSTLGLAGPGETQYF. The CDR3 bases are TGCAGCACCTTGGGGCTAGCGGGACCGGGAGAGACCCAGTACTTC.

The chain couples TRBV14 to TRBJ2-4, with TRBD1 as a possible D gene (6 bases). CDR1 is SGHDN, CDR2 FVKESK, per germline. This CDR3 region has 19 residues. Trimming removed 0 bases from V and 0 bases from J, with 18 bases in between. The CDR3 coding sequence is TGTGCCAGCAGCCAAGATCGTGGGGGCGGGTCGGTAGCCAAAAACATTCAGTACTTC. Amino acids: CASSQDRGGGSVAKNIQYF.

The chain links TRBV13 to TRBJ1-1; TRBD1 aligns across 9 bases. CDR1 is PRHDT, CDR2 FYEKMQ, per germline (reference sequence). The CDR3 loop spans 16 amino acids. Losses at the gene ends were 6 bases for V and 3 bases for J; bases not matched to a gene: 11. CDR3 residues: CASSFTGGDRDTEAFF. The CDR3 region has the DNA TGTGCCAGCAGTTTCACAGGGGGCGATAGGGACACTGAAGCTTTCTTT. Full variable domain (remainder filled in from reference TRBV13 and TRBJ1-1): AAGVIQSPRHLIKEKRETATLKCYPIPRHDTVYWYQQGPGQDPQFLISFYEKMQSDKGSIPDRFSAQQFSDYHSELNMSSLELGDSALYFCASSFTGGDRDTEAFFGQGTRLTVV.

The rearrangement links TRBV28 to TRBJ2-7; TRBD1 matches 11 bases. Trimming removed 5 bases from V and 4 bases from J; junction bases left unmatched: 4. CDR1 and CDR2 from the germline V gene are MDHEN and SYDVKM. This CDR3 contains 14 residues. Here the CDR3 reads CASSRTGGLYEQYF. As DNA, the CDR3 is TGTGCCAGCAGTAGGACAGGGGGCTTATACGAGCAGTACTTC.

V and J are TRBV5-1 and TRBJ2-5, with 7 positions matching TRBD2. Per germline, CDR1 SGHRS and CDR2 YFSETQ. V lost 4 bases and J lost 2; bases outside the gene matches: 8. The CDR3 is 15 residues long. CDR3 in DNA: TGCGCCAGCAGCATAGAGCCGGGACTACAAGAGACCCAGTACTTC. Translation: CASSIEPGLQETQYF.

The V gene is TRBV18, the J gene TRBJ2-7; D may be TRBD2 (6 bases). V gave up 6 bases and J gave up 6 bases, with 15 bases separating them. CDR3 size: 13 residues. Germline V gene sequence: CDR1 KGHSH, CDR2 LQKENI. The CDR3 is CASSPNQGLEQYF. For the CDR3, the DNA is TGTGCCAGCTCGCCCAACCAGGGACTCGAGCAGTACTTC.

The rearrangement links TRBV6-1 to TRBJ1-2, with D unclear. This CDR3 has 13 residues. Between the trimmed V and J ends, which lost 6 bases and 1 base, there was a span of 9 bases. In germline, CDR1 is MNHNS, CDR2 SASEGT. In DNA, the CDR3 is TGTGCCAGCAGCCCCACCAGTAACTATGGCTACACCTTC. Encoded protein: CASSPTSNYGYTF.

This rearrangement joins TRBV18 to TRBJ2-5; 14 bases are shared with TRBD2. This CDR3 is built from 17 residues. Germline CDR1 KGHSH, CDR2 LQKENI. The V segment lost 1 base and the J segment 5 bases; nucleotides outside the gene matches: 6. The CDR3 protein is CASSPLRLAGGRETQYF. The CDR3 DNA follows: TGTGCCAGCTCACCACTTCGACTAGCGGGAGGGAGGGAGACCCAGTACTTC. Complete variable domain (other parts from reference TRBV18 and TRBJ2-5): NAGVMQNPRHLVRRRGQEARLRCSPMKGHSHVYWYRQLPEEGLKFMVYLQKENIIDESGMPKERFSAEFPKEGPSILRIQQVVRGDSAAYFCASSPLRLAGGRETQYFGPGTRLLVL.